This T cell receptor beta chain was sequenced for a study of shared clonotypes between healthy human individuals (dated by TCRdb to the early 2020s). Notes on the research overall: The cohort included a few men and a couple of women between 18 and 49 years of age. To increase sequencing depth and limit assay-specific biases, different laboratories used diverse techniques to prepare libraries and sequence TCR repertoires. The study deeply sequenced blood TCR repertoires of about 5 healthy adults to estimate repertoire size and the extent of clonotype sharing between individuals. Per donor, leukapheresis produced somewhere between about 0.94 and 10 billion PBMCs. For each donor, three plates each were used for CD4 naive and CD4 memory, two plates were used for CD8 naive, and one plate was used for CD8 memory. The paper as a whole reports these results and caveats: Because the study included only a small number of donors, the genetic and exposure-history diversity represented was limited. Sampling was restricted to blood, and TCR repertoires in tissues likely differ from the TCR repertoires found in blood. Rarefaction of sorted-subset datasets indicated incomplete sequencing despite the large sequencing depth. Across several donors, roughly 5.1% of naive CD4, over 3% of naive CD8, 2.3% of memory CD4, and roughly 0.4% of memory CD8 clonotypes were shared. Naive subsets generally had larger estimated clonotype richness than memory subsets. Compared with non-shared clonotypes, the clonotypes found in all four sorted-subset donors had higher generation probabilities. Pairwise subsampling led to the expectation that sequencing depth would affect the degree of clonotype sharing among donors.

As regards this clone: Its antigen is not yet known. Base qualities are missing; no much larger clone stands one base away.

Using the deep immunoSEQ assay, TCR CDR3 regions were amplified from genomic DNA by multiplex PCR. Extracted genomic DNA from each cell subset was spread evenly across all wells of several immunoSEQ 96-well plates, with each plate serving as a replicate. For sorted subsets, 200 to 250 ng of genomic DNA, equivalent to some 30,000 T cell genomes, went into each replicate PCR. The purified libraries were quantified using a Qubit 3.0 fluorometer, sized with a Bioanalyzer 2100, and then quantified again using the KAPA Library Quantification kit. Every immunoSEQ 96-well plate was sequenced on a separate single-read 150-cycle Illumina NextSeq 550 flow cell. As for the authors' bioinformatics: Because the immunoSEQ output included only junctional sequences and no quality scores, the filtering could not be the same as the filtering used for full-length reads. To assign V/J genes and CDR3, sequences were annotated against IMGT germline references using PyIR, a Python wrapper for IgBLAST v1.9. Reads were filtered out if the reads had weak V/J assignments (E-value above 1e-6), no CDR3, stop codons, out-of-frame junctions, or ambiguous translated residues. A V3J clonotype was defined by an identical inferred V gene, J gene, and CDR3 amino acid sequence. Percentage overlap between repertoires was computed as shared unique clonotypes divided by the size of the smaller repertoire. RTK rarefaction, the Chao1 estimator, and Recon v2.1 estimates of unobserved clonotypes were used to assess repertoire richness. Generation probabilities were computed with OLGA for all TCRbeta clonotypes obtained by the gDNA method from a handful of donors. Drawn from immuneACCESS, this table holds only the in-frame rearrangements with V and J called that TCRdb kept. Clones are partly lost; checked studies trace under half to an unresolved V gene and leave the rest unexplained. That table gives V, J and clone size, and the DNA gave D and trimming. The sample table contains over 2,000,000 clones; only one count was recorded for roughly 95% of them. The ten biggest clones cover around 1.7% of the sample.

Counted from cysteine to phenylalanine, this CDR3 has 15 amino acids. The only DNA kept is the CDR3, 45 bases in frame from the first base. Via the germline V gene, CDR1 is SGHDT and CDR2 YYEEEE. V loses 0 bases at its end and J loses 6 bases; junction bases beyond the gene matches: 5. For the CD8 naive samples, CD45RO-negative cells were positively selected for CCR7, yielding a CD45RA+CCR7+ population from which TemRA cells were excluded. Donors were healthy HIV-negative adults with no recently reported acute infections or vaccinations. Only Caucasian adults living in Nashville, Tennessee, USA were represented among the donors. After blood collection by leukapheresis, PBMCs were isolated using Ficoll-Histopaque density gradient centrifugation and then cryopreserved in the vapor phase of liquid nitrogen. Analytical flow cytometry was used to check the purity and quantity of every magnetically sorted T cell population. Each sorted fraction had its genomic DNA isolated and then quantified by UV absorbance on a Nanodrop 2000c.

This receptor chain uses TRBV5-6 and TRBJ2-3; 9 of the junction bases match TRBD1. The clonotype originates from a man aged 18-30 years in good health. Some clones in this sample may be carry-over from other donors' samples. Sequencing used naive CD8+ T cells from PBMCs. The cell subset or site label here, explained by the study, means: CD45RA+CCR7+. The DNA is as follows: TGTGCCAGCAGCTTGGGGGACAGGGTTTACGATACGCAGTATTTT. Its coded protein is CASSLGDRVYDTQYF.